The entry that follows covers one T cell receptor (beta chain) sequence. Original processing methods: Estimation of nucleated cell counts was performed using reference gene primer amplification. Method: immunoSEQ multiplex PCR; TCRdb's copy keeps in-frame clones and lacks some. That table gives V, J and clone size, and the DNA gave D and trimming. The table lists roughly 200,000 clones, around 80% of them singletons, with roughly 1.2% in the top ten. Patients at the Seattle site were enrolled during active infection and followed longitudinally. Germline trimming cut 2 bases from V and 1 base from J; bases unmatched to any gene: 7. The CDR3 has 16 residues. The V gene's germline CDR1 is MNHEY and CDR2 SVGEGT. The data were taken from a study of blood T cell repertoires in COVID-19. Background on the study: In each case, the material was cDNA or gDNA derived from T cells, B-cell-depleted T cells, or PBMCs.

The J gene is TRBJ2-7, the V gene TRBV6-2 or TRBV6-3, with 8 bases fitting TRBD1. This TCR was recovered from a woman aged 25-40 years with COVID-19, enrolled during active disease. The sample consisted of peripheral blood. The CDR3 spells CASSYKGQAFSYEQYF. CDR3 bases: TGTGCCAGCAGTTACAAGGGACAGGCCTTTTCCTACGAGCAGTACTTC.